This T cell receptor (beta chain) was captured in a study of T cell responses to AZD1222 COVID-19 vaccine. Study at large: Recipients boosted at about 4 weeks or about 12 weeks are pooled.

Regarding this clone: Its cognate antigen is unknown.

The CDR3 consists of 18 residues. Germline lookup yields CDR1 SGHRS and CDR2 YFSETQ. With 4 bases clipped from V and 2 bases from J, the junction kept 8 bases outside the gene matches. TCRdb keeps only in-frame clones here, not all; method: immunoSEQ multiplex PCR. Of about 130,000 clones listed, roughly nine tenths are singletons. Study-wide findings and caveats: The study reported that nearly half of spike-specific TCRs target unmutated variant regions. Repertoire sampling occurred only after the peak T cell response. Receipt of two AZD1222 doses was followed by a rise in Spike-specific TCR breadth and depth.

This clonotype was obtained from an adult in good health. Material: peripheral blood, obtained on day 0 of AZD1222 vaccination. The chain combines TRBV5-1 with TRBJ2-3; TRBD2 matches at 15 bases. The CDR3 reads CASSPGTSGGTYTDTQYF. The CDR3 DNA is TGCGCCAGCAGCCCCGGGACTAGCGGGGGGACTTACACAGATACGCAGTATTTT.